Below, 15 T cell receptor beta chains from the same sample are listed, as sequenced in a study of long-term antiretroviral therapy in people with HIV. Running of the v3.0 immunoSEQ assay took place at survey level. Profiling relied on immunoSEQ multiplex PCR, and the TCRdb table lists in-frame clones only, not all of them. The sample has 30,000 to 35,000 clones, 97% seen once. This specimen consisted of unsorted PBMCs, obtained 6.9 years after starting antiretroviral therapy. The receptors derive from a man aged 25 to 40 with HIV.

This clone appeared once. The genes are TRBV4-1 and TRBJ2-1; unclear D gene. The V gene lost 2 bases and the J gene lost 0 bases, with 11 bases spanning the gap. The germline gives CDR1 MGHRA, CDR2 YSYEKL. The CDR3 runs to 16 residues. The CDR3 here is CASSQTPGISYNEQFF. CDR3 nucleotide sequence: TGCGCCAGCAGCCAAACTCCAGGAATCTCCTACAATGAGCAGTTCTTC.

The chain is built from TRBV5-6 and TRBJ2-7; TRBD1 is a possible D gene (5 bases). CDR1 is SGHDT, CDR2 YYEEEE, per germline. V dropped 3 bases and J dropped 4 bases, with 5 bases sitting between them. This CDR3 has 11 amino acids. Written as DNA, the CDR3 is TGTGCCAGCAGCTCAGGGTACGAGCAGTACTTC. Protein: CASSSGYEQYF. The variable domain in full, with the rest retrieved from reference TRBV5-6 and TRBJ2-7, is DAGVTQSPTHLIKTRGQQVTLRCSPKSGHDTVSWYQQALGQGPQFIFQYYEEEERQRGNFPDRFSGHQFPNYSSELNVNALLLGDSALYLCASSSGYEQYFGPGTRLTVT.

The rearrangement joins TRBV15 to TRBJ1-1; weak D call: TRBD1 (5 bases). In germline, CDR1 is LNHNV, CDR2 YYDKDF (reference sequence). CDR3 length equals 13 residues. The ends were cut back, 5 bases at V and 8 bases at J, with 15 bases in the middle. CDR3 sequence reads: CATSGRTYREAFF. CDR3 sequence (DNA): TGTGCCACCAGCGGTCGGACATATAGGGAAGCTTTCTTT.

V is TRBV6-6 and J is TRBJ1-2; TRBD1 agrees at 8 bases. V trimming: 5 bases; J trimming: 2 bases; junction bases outside the gene matches: 7. CDR1 and CDR2 from the germline V gene are MNHNY and SVGAGI (reference sequence). This CDR3 has 15 amino acids. CDR3 DNA: TGTGCCAGCAGTGGGACAGGCCGGACGAACTATGGCTACACCTTC. Translating gives CASSGTGRTNYGYTF.

V and J are TRBV29-1 and TRBJ2-5, with D maybe TRBD1 (5 bases). This CDR3 has 15 amino acids. Germline values: CDR1 SQVTM, CDR2 ANQGSEA. Trimming left V 0 bases short and J 5 bases short, with 16 bases between. CDR3 DNA sequence: TGCAGCGTTGAAGATCTGGAGCAGGGCCGGGAGACCCAGTACTTC. Translating gives CSVEDLEQGRETQYF. The full variable domain, its missing parts supplied by reference TRBV29-1 and TRBJ2-5, is SAVISQKPSRDICQRGTSLTIQCQVDSQVTMMFWYRQQPGQSLTLIATANQGSEATYESGFVIDKFPISRPNLTFSTLTVSNMSPEDSSIYLCSVEDLEQGRETQYFGPGTRLLVL.

The chain joins TRBV28 to TRBJ2-2; D remains ambiguous. Germline V gene lookup returns CDR1 MDHEN and CDR2 SYDVKM. V dropped 3 bases and J dropped 6 bases, with 8 bases sitting between them. CDR3 length equals 13 residues. CDR3 in amino acids: CASSLKEPGELFF. The CDR3, as DNA: TGTGCCAGCAGTTTGAAGGAACCCGGGGAGCTGTTTTTT.

This sequence joins TRBV6-5 and TRBJ1-3, with D uncertain. V shed 8 bases and J shed 1 base, with 6 bases lying between them. This CDR3 is 12 amino acids long. Germline assignment: CDR1 MNHEY and CDR2 SVGAGI. The CDR3 coding sequence is TGTGCCAGCGTCGGGTCTGGAAACACCATATATTTT. The encoded protein is CASVGSGNTIYF.

This clone has a single count. The chain recombines TRBV9 with TRBJ2-2; D uncertain. Looked up from germline, CDR1 is SGDLS and CDR2 is YYNGEE. V lost 4 bases to trimming and J lost 1 base, with 8 bases between them. CDR3 length equals 14 residues. The CDR3 here is CASSPFMNTGELFF. CDR3 coding DNA: TGTGCCAGCAGCCCCTTCATGAACACCGGGGAGCTGTTTTTT. The full variable domain, completed using reference TRBV9 and TRBJ2-2, is DSGVTQTPKHLITATGQRVTLRCSPRSGDLSVYWYQQSLDQGLQFLIQYYNGEERAKGNILERFSAQQFPDLHSELNLSSLELGDSALYFCASSPFMNTGELFFGEGSRLTVL.

This chain joins TRBV9 and TRBJ2-1, with 14 bases identical to TRBD2. The length of the CDR3 is 15 residues. Germline assignment: CDR1 SGDLS and CDR2 YYNGEE. Trimming cost V 3 bases and J 9 bases; bases outside gene matches: 5. The CDR3 coding sequence is TGTGCCAGCAGCGCCCGACTAGCGGGGGGGCTTGAGCAGTTCTTC. It yields the protein CASSARLAGGLEQFF.

This chain connects TRBV7-9 to TRBJ2-7; TRBD1 is a possible D gene (6 bases). Germline CDR1 reads SEHNR; CDR2 reads FQNEAQ (reference sequence). The CDR3 is made up of 14 amino acids. V lost 4 bases and J lost 2, with 12 bases in between. The CDR3 nucleotides are TGTGCCAGCAGCTGGGGCAGGGACACCTACGAGCAGTACTTC. Protein: CASSWGRDTYEQYF.

V is TRBV14 and J is TRBJ1-1; D unresolved. CDR1 and CDR2 (germline): SGHDN, FVKESK. V was pared by 0 bases and J by 5 bases, with 16 bases between. The CDR3 has 16 amino acids. The CDR3 spells CASSQEGVEKRTEAFF. CDR3 sequence (DNA): TGTGCCAGCAGCCAAGAGGGTGTCGAGAAGAGGACTGAAGCTTTCTTT.

This chain joins TRBV9 and TRBJ2-1; no firm D call. The CDR3 runs 11 residues. V dropped 7 bases and J dropped 4 bases, with 6 bases sitting between them. Germline lookup yields CDR1 SGDLS and CDR2 YYNGEE. The CDR3 loop reads CASALYNEQFF. In DNA, the CDR3 is TGTGCCAGCGCCCTATACAATGAGCAGTTCTTC.

This rearrangement joins TRBV6-5 to TRBJ2-7, with 9 bases lining up with TRBD1. The CDR3 has 13 residues. From germline, CDR1 is MNHEY and CDR2 SVGAGI. V was pared by 10 bases and J by 5 bases, with 9 bases of the junction left unmatched. The CDR3 DNA reads TGTGCCATAGGGGACAGGGCTTTCCACGAGCAGTACTTC. It is translated as CAIGDRAFHEQYF.

DNA for the CDR3: TGTGCCATCACCAGGACAGGGGGAAAAGGCACAGATACGCAGTATTTT. Translated, it gives CAITRTGGKGTDTQYF. The rearrangement uses TRBV10-3 and TRBJ2-3; 10 nucleotides match TRBD1. The CDR3 is 16 amino acids. V was pared by 7 bases and J by 1 base, with 8 bases of the junction left unmatched. Germline assignment: CDR1 ENHRY and CDR2 SYGVKD.

This chain uses TRBV6-5 with TRBJ2-5, with 8 bases fitting TRBD1. Trimming cost V 6 bases and J 5 bases; bases outside gene matches: 8. Germline V CDR1 and CDR2: MNHEY, SVGAGI. The CDR3 is 14 residues long. CDR3 protein: CASRDTGGRETQYF. The CDR3 coding sequence is TGTGCCAGCAGAGACACAGGGGGAAGGGAGACCCAGTACTTC.